This T cell receptor beta chain was recovered during a study of CD8 T cells in ankylosing spondylitis. Study results and limitations: Past research had described some motif variants in reactive arthritis synovial fluid and blood. According to the report, clones linked to the disease were significantly enriched in matched synovial fluid samples taken from ankylosing spondylitis patients.

This clonotype was picked up many times. No antigen is known for it. The CDR3 contains 14 residues. Germline-derived CDR1 and CDR2 are LNHNV and YYDKDF (reference sequence). Between the trimmed V and J ends, which lost 1 base and 4 bases, there was a span of 10 bases. Each CDR3 protein gets one entry after TCRdb re-called the 5' RACE reads with MiXCR. The data show more than 250,000 distinct CDR3 sequences, roughly 10% seen once. This sequence was found in a female donor with ankylosing spondylitis or in good health (not recorded which). The sample was blood, either unsorted or a sorted T cell fraction (not recorded which). J is TRBJ1-2 and V is TRBV15; D is possibly TRBD1 (5 bases). The CDR3 nucleotides read TGTGCCACCAGCAGAGCTGGGGGACCCTATGGCTACACCTTC. It is translated as CATSRAGGPYGYTF.